Presented here are 26 T cell receptor beta chains from one specimen sequenced in a study of cytomegalovirus exposure and HLA in healthy donors. Amplification used 60 Vbeta primers and 13 Jbeta primers. Clones were sequenced by immunoSEQ multiplex PCR, and TCRdb holds only the in-frame ones, with some missing. The sample has 55,000 to 70,000 clones, 70% to 80% seen once; the top ten hold about 8%. The sample taken for sequencing was PBMCs. These receptor sequences come from a man between 18 and 29 years old in good health and CMV-seropositive.

This chain connects TRBV5-1 to TRBJ1-1; 7 bases are a match to TRBD1. The CDR3 loop spans 15 amino acids. CDR1 SGHRS and CDR2 YFSETQ come from the germline V gene. V was pared by 0 bases and J by 4 bases, with 6 bases of the junction left unmatched. CDR3 residues: CASSLEGAMITEAFF. CDR3 in DNA: TGCGCCAGCAGCTTGGAGGGGGCGATGATCACTGAAGCTTTCTTT.

The chain uses TRBV11-2 and TRBJ1-1, with 7 bases matching TRBD1. Unmatched junction bases numbered 4, after V lost 2 bases and J lost 4 bases. Germline-derived CDR1 and CDR2 are SGHAT and FQNNGV. The CDR3 covers 14 residues. The CDR3 region is CASSLSGGGTEAFF. The CDR3 DNA reads TGTGCCAGCAGCTTATCAGGGGGAGGCACTGAAGCTTTCTTT.

This clone was seen more than once but under ten times. The chain combines TRBV6-1 with TRBJ2-5; D is perhaps TRBD2 (7 bases). CDR1 is MNHNS and CDR2 is SASEGT in the germline V gene. The CDR3 runs to 15 residues. Trimming removed 6 bases at V and 1 base at J, with 15 bases between. The CDR3 here is CASRGGRGLQETQYF. The DNA of the CDR3 is TGTGCCAGCAGGGGGGGGCGGGGGCTCCAAGAGACCCAGTACTTC.

In this sample, this clone turned up once. The chain is built from TRBV29-1 and TRBJ1-2; no reliable D call. Trimming removed 7 bases from V and 6 bases from J, with 12 bases in between. The germline CDR1 and CDR2 sequences are SQVTM and ANQGSEA. This CDR3 region has 11 residues. CDR3 sequence: CSGQNPNGYTF. In DNA, the CDR3 is TGCAGCGGTCAAAATCCCAATGGCTACACCTTC. Full variable domain (rest looked up from reference TRBV29-1 and TRBJ1-2): SAVISQKPSRDICQRGTSLTIQCQVDSQVTMMFWYRQQPGQSLTLIATANQGSEATYESGFVIDKFPISRPNLTFSTLTVSNMSPEDSSIYLCSGQNPNGYTFGSGTRLTVV.

The rearrangement uses TRBV10-2 and TRBJ2-1, with TRBD1 as a possible D gene (8 bases). This CDR3 region has 13 residues. V was shortened by 6 bases and J by 7 bases, with 13 bases between the two germline ends. Germline lookup yields CDR1 WSHSY and CDR2 SAAADI. DNA for the CDR3: TGCGCCAGCAGATTACAGGGGGGGAATGAGCAGTTCTTC. Translated: CASRLQGGNEQFF.

The chain employs TRBV6-5 and TRBJ1-1, with 10 positions matching TRBD1. Losses at the gene ends were 4 bases for V and 4 bases for J; bases not matched to a gene: 0. The length of the CDR3 is 13 residues. Germline V CDR1 and CDR2: MNHEY, SVGAGI. This chain's CDR3 is CASSWTGGTEAFF. CDR3 in DNA: TGTGCCAGCAGTTGGACAGGGGGCACTGAAGCTTTCTTT.

The V and J genes are TRBV28 and TRBJ2-7; 9 bases align to TRBD1. Germline V gene sequence: CDR1 MDHEN, CDR2 SYDVKM. The CDR3 is made up of 13 amino acids. V was clipped by 8 bases and J by 3 bases; unmatched bases: 5. CDR3 protein: CASGLGQGYEQYF. CDR3 in DNA: TGTGCCAGCGGCTTGGGACAGGGCTACGAGCAGTACTTC.

The J gene is TRBJ2-1, the V gene TRBV6-5; perhaps TRBD2 as D (5 bases). The length of the CDR3 is 13 residues. Germline V gene data show CDR1 as MNHEY and CDR2 as SVGAGI. V lost 8 bases and J 10 bases, leaving 18 bases between the germline ends. The CDR3 bases are TGTGCCAGCGGGCCCCGCCGGGATTCGGAGCAGTTCTTC. Residues: CASGPRRDSEQFF.

This rearrangement joins TRBV4-2 to TRBJ2-3, with D uncertain. Trimming removed 4 bases at V and 4 bases at J, with 24 bases between. The CDR3 is made up of 18 amino acids. Germline V gene lookup returns CDR1 LGHNA and CDR2 YNFKEQ. CDR3 sequence reads: CASSPENNRVSRADTQYF. For the CDR3, the DNA is TGTGCCAGCAGCCCCGAGAACAATCGGGTATCCCGAGCAGATACGCAGTATTTT.

This clone was seen a few times. The chain recombines TRBV5-4 with TRBJ1-1; weak D call: TRBD1 (6 bases). V was shortened by 7 bases and J by 1 base, with 23 bases between the two germline ends. Per the germline V gene, CDR1 is SGHNT and CDR2 is YYREEE (reference sequence). The CDR3 contains 17 residues. The CDR3 is CASLSIPPGHPNTEAFF. CDR3 nucleotides: TGTGCCAGCCTAAGTATACCTCCGGGACACCCGAACACTGAAGCTTTCTTT.

The chain recombines TRBV5-1 with TRBJ2-5, with D possibly matching TRBD1 (6 bases). This CDR3 spans 14 amino acids. V was pared by 7 bases and J by 3 bases, with 16 bases between. The germline V gene encodes CDR1 SGHRS and CDR2 YFSETQ. CDR3 in amino acids: CASGEGGREETQYF. The CDR3 DNA follows: TGCGCCAGCGGCGAAGGGGGACGGGAAGAGACCCAGTACTTC.

The chain joins TRBV27 to TRBJ2-3; 9 bases are shared with TRBD1. This CDR3 region has 14 residues. The V segment lost 4 bases and the J segment 4 bases; nucleotides outside the gene matches: 3. CDR1 and CDR2 (germline): MNHEY, SMNVEV (reference sequence). The CDR3 loop is CASSSGQGPDTQYF. CDR3 DNA: TGTGCCAGCAGTTCCGGACAGGGGCCAGATACGCAGTATTTT.

The chain joins TRBV30 to TRBJ2-3; no firm D call. The length of the CDR3 is 15 residues. V lost 3 bases and J 0 bases, leaving 13 bases between the germline ends. Germline CDR1 reads GTSNPN; CDR2 reads SVGIG (reference sequence). The CDR3 nucleotides are TGTGCCTGGAGCGTCTTTGGGCCTAGCACAGATACGCAGTATTTT. Amino acid sequence: CAWSVFGPSTDTQYF.

A single count supports this clone. This rearrangement joins TRBV5-1 to TRBJ2-6; 9 bases agree with TRBD1. This CDR3 is built from 17 residues. Germline lookup yields CDR1 SGHRS and CDR2 YFSETQ. J gave up 0 bases and V 0 bases, and 1 base lay outside the gene matches. CDR3 in amino acids: CASSLAGQGSGANVLTF. The CDR3 DNA reads as TGCGCCAGCAGCTTGGCGGGACAGGGCTCTGGGGCCAACGTCCTGACTTTC.

The V and J genes are TRBV7-2 and TRBJ1-2; possible D gene TRBD1, 5 bases. CDR1 SGHTA and CDR2 FQGNSA come from the germline V gene. Trimming took off 5 bases at V and 7 bases at J, with 11 bases between the two ends. This CDR3 is built from 12 residues. The CDR3 sequence is CASSRQGFGYTF. The CDR3 bases are TGTGCCAGCAGCCGTCAGGGATTTGGCTACACCTTC.

The chain uses TRBV27 and TRBJ2-7, with 10 bases identical to TRBD2. The germline V gene has CDR1 MNHEY and CDR2 SMNVEV (reference sequence). V was pared by 5 bases and J by 5 bases, with 9 bases of the junction left unmatched. This CDR3 has 15 amino acids. CDR3 in DNA: TGTGCCAGCAGTCTCCTTAGCGGGGGGAGCCACGAGCAGTACTTC. It translates to CASSLLSGGSHEQYF.

This rearrangement joins TRBV29-1 to TRBJ1-1; 8 bases align to TRBD1. V gave up 7 bases and J gave up 6 bases; unmatched junction bases: 10. The CDR3 sequence is 13 residues long. CDR1 SQVTM and CDR2 ANQGSEA come from the germline V gene. The CDR3, as DNA: TGCAGCGCCCTGACAGGGGTGAGGTCTGAAGCTTTCTTT. Translating it yields CSALTGVRSEAFF.

The chain has TRBV7-2 and TRBJ2-7; D is ambiguous. Trimming cost V 3 bases and J 0 bases, with 6 bases left between them. The CDR3 covers 13 residues. Germline V gene lookup returns CDR1 SGHTA and CDR2 FQGNSA. CDR3 amino acids: CASSFSNSYEQYF. The CDR3 DNA sequence: TGTGCCAGCAGCTTCTCTAACTCCTACGAGCAGTACTTC.

This clone was observed a few times. V usage is TRBV5-1 and J usage is TRBJ1-6, with TRBD1 identical over 7 bases. CDR1 and CDR2 from the germline V gene are SGHRS and YFSETQ. The CDR3 extends over 17 amino acids. The junction had 7 bases not matched to a gene; V was cut back by 4 bases and J by 0 bases. CDR3 in amino acids: CASSTYPGGSYNSPLHF. CDR3 bases: TGCGCCAGCAGCACCTATCCAGGGGGCTCCTATAATTCACCCCTCCACTTT.

The V call is TRBV4-2, the J call TRBJ1-5, with 7 bases that match TRBD1. In germline, CDR1 is LGHNA, CDR2 YNFKEQ. This CDR3 has 17 residues. The V and J ends lost 0 bases and 1 base, in that order; junction bases with no gene match: 6. For the CDR3, the DNA is TGTGCCAGCAGCCAAGATCTTGAGGGGGCGAGCAATCAGCCCCAGCATTTT. Translation: CASSQDLEGASNQPQHF.

The J gene is TRBJ2-6, the V gene TRBV11-2; D unresolved. The CDR3 covers 13 residues. V shed 3 bases and J shed 6 bases, with 6 bases lying between them. Germline V gene lookup returns CDR1 SGHAT and CDR2 FQNNGV. CDR3 residues: CASSFNPANVLTF. CDR3 coding DNA: TGTGCCAGCAGCTTTAATCCGGCCAACGTCCTGACTTTC. The full variable domain, its missing parts supplied by reference TRBV11-2 and TRBJ2-6, is EAGVAQSPRYKIIEKRQSVAFWCNPISGHATLYWYQQILGQGPKLLIQFQNNGVVDDSQLPKDRFSAERLKGVDSTLKIQPAKLEDSAVYLCASSFNPANVLTFGAGSRLTVL.

This chain links TRBV6-5 with TRBJ1-1; weak D call: TRBD1 (5 bases). The CDR3 is 13 amino acids. CDR1 is MNHEY and CDR2 is SVGAGI in the germline V gene. Trimming left V 5 bases short and J 7 bases short, with 14 bases between. The CDR3 reads CASSPAGVFEAFF. The CDR3 nucleotides are TGTGCCAGCAGTCCCGCGGGGGTCTTTGAAGCTTTCTTT.

This rearrangement joins TRBV11-2 to TRBJ1-2; D gene ambiguous. The ends were cut back, 1 base at V and 4 bases at J, with 10 bases in the middle. CDR3 length equals 14 residues. The germline CDR1 and CDR2 sequences are SGHAT and FQNNGV. CDR3 DNA: TGTGCCAGCAGCTTAGCTCGGGTAGGCTATGGCTACACCTTC. Translated, it gives CASSLARVGYGYTF.

The gene calls are TRBV5-4 and TRBJ2-7, with D possibly TRBD1 on 6 matching bases. This CDR3 has 15 amino acids. Trimming took off 4 bases at V and 2 bases at J, with 16 bases between the two ends. In germline, CDR1 is SGHNT, CDR2 YYREEE (reference sequence). For the CDR3, the DNA is TGTGCCAGCAGCCCCAGGGGCCAAGGCACCTACGAGCAGTACTTC. Amino acid sequence: CASSPRGQGTYEQYF. The full variable domain, its missing parts supplied by reference TRBV5-4 and TRBJ2-7, is ETGVTQSPTHLIKTRGQQVTLRCSSQSGHNTVSWYQQALGQGPQFIFQYYREEENGRGNFPPRFSGLQFPNYSSELNVNALELDDSALYLCASSPRGQGTYEQYFGPGTRLTVT.

The chain joins TRBV5-1 to TRBJ1-1, with TRBD1 matching over 7 bases. V was clipped by 4 bases and J by 0 bases; unmatched bases: 15. Germline CDR1 and CDR2: SGHRS and YFSETQ. This CDR3 has 18 amino acids. The CDR3 region has the DNA TGCGCCAGCAGCAGTACGGGACAGAGAAAAAGCATGAACACTGAAGCTTTCTTT. It yields the protein CASSSTGQRKSMNTEAFF.

In nucleotides, the CDR3 is TGTGCCAGCAGTTACGGGGTGGACAGGGACGAGCAGTACTTC. As protein: CASSYGVDRDEQYF. The chain links TRBV6-5 to TRBJ2-7, with TRBD1 matching 8 bases. Trimming removed 2 bases from V and 5 bases from J; junction bases left unmatched: 5. The CDR3 sequence is 14 residues long. Per germline, CDR1 MNHEY and CDR2 SVGAGI.